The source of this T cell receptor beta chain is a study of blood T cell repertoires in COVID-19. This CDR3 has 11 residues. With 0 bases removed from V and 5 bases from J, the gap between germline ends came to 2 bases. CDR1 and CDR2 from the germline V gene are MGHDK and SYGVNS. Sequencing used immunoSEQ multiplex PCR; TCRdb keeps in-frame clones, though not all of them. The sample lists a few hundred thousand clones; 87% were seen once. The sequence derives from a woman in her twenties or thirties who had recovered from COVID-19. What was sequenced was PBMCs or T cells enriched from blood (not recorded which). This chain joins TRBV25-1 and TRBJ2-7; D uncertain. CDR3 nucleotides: TGTGCCAGCAGTGAATACAACGAGCAGTACTTC. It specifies CASSEYNEQYF.